A single sample is the source of the 10 T cell receptor beta chains below, sequenced in a study of blood T cells in healthy people across ages. A second PCR, run for about 6 to 11 cycles, used a sample-barcoded 5' primer plus a J-beta primer mix. TCRdb itself ran the 5' RACE reads through MiXCR, one entry per CDR3 protein. The sample has some 1.8 million distinct CDR3 sequences; 39% are singletons. The specimen sequenced was blood. These receptors were taken from a human donor in good health.

As for this clonotype: Being one base from a much bigger clone, this may be a read error. The chain has TRBV20-1 and TRBJ2-4; 9 nucleotides line up with TRBD2. The end of the DNA fits TRBJ2-7 better, so the J call may be wrong. CDR1 DFQATT and CDR2 SNEGSKA come from the germline V gene (reference sequence). This CDR3 is 16 amino acids long. The CDR3 loop reads CSARVSSGTTLYEQYF. The CDR3 DNA follows: TGCAGTGCTAGAGTGTCTAGCGGGACCACCCTCTACGAGCAGTACTTC.

V is TRBV7-3 and J is TRBJ1-2; 7 nucleotides align to TRBD1. Germline V CDR1 and CDR2: SGHTA, FQGTGA. The CDR3 loop spans 15 amino acids. After removal of 1 base from V and 8 bases from J, the junction contained 10 bases not matched to a gene. The CDR3 DNA reads TGTGCCAGCAGCTTAAGTGGCGACAGGGTCTACGGCTACACCTTC. Translated: CASSLSGDRVYGYTF. Full variable domain (remainder filled in from reference TRBV7-3 and TRBJ1-2): GAGVSQTPSNKVTEKGKYVELRCDPISGHTALYWYRQSLGQGPEFLIYFQGTGAADDSGLPNDRFFAVRPEGSVSTLKIQRTERGDSAVYLCASSLSGDRVYGYTFGSGTRLTVV.

This clonotype showed up just a few times. The chain is built from TRBV6-2 or TRBV6-3 and TRBJ2-7, with D uncertain. The CDR3 sequence is 16 residues long. Per germline, CDR1 MNHEY and CDR2 SVGEGT. V lost 7 bases, J lost 1 base, and 20 bases lay in between. In DNA, the CDR3 is TGTGCCAGCAAATTCGACCCAGCCCTTACTTCCTACGAGCAGTACTTC. Residues: CASKFDPALTSYEQYF.

This clonotype was recorded a few times. The chain has TRBV20-1 and TRBJ2-1; D perhaps matches TRBD2 (6 bases). Trimming removed 3 bases from V and 10 bases from J, with 22 bases in between. This CDR3 has 15 residues. The germline V gene has CDR1 DFQATT and CDR2 SNEGSKA (reference sequence). Written as DNA, the CDR3 is TGCAGTGCTAGTGGCGTCGACAGCACCCGGGGGGAGCAGTTCTTC. It translates to CSASGVDSTRGEQFF.

This rearrangement joins TRBV6-5 to TRBJ1-4; D perhaps matches TRBD1 (6 bases). CDR1 is MNHEY, CDR2 SVGAGI, per germline. The CDR3 extends over 16 amino acids. The ends were cut back, 5 bases at V and 4 bases at J, with 17 bases in the middle. Here the CDR3 reads CASSPSPGTLNEKLFF. CDR3 in DNA: TGTGCCAGCAGTCCGTCACCCGGGACACTTAATGAAAAACTGTTTTTT.

In this sample, this clonotype turned up a few times. The rearrangement links TRBV7-2 to TRBJ2-1; weak D call: TRBD1 (5 bases). V was clipped by 0 bases and J by 5 bases, with 11 bases between them. Germline-derived CDR1 and CDR2 are SGHTA and FQGNSA. The CDR3 extends over 15 amino acids. The chain's CDR3 is CASSLAPAGHNEQFF. CDR3 bases: TGTGCCAGCAGCTTAGCCCCCGCAGGGCACAATGAGCAGTTCTTC.

The V gene is TRBV30, the J gene TRBJ2-1; perhaps TRBD2 as D (5 bases). Germline V gene lookup returns CDR1 GTSNPN and CDR2 SVGIG (reference sequence). This CDR3 has 14 residues. The V and J ends lost 1 base and 0 bases respectively, with 7 bases between them. CDR3 DNA sequence: TGTGCCTGGAGTGCGGGAAGCTCCTACAATGAGCAGTTCTTC. Translated, it gives CAWSAGSSYNEQFF.

The rearrangement uses TRBV4-1 and TRBJ2-7; 10 nucleotides align to TRBD1. The CDR3 is 15 amino acids. The V gene end was trimmed by 4 bases and the J gene end by 3 bases; junction bases not matched to a gene: 6. The germline V gene encodes CDR1 MGHRA and CDR2 YSYEKL. CDR3 DNA sequence: TGCGCCAGCAGCCGCCGGGACAGGGGTATCTACGAGCAGTACTTC. Its protein product is CASSRRDRGIYEQYF.

This clonotype was counted between two and nine times. The gene calls are TRBV12-3 or TRBV12-4 and TRBJ2-7, with D possibly matching TRBD2 (6 bases). The J call may be incorrect, as the DNA end agrees better with TRBJ2-5. CDR3 length equals 14 residues. In DNA, the CDR3 is TGTGCCAGCAGCCCCGACATCGGAGGGGAGACCCAGTACTTC. Translated, it gives CASSPDIGGETQYF.

The rearrangement joins TRBV27 to TRBJ1-2, with D possibly matching TRBD1 (5 bases). The CDR3 spans 16 residues. Germline V gene lookup returns CDR1 MNHEY and CDR2 SMNVEV (reference sequence). V was pared by 3 bases and J by 2 bases, with 16 bases between. For the CDR3, the DNA is TGTGCCAGCAGTTTCGGGTCTGGGGCAGGAAACTATGGCTACACCTTC. The encoded protein is CASSFGSGAGNYGYTF.